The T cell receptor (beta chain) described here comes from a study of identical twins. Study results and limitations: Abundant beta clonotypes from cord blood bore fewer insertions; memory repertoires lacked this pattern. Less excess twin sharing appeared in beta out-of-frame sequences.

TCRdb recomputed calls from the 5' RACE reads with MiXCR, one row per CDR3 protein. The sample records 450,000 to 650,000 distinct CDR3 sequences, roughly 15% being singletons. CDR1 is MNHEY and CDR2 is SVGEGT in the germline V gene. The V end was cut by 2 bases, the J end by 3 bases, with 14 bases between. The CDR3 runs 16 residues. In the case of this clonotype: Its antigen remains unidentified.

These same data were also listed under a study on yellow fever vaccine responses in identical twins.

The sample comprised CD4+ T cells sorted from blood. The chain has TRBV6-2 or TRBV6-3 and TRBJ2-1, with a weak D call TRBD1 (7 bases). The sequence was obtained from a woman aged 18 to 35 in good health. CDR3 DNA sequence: TGTGCCAGCAGTTACGGGGGGTACAGGGGCTACAATGAGCAGTTCTTC. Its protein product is CASSYGGYRGYNEQFF.